These 20 T cell receptor beta chains originate from one sample sequenced in a study of cytomegalovirus exposure and HLA in healthy donors. PCR involved 60 Vbeta and 13 Jbeta primers. Sequencing used immunoSEQ multiplex PCR; TCRdb keeps in-frame clones, though not all of them. The repertoire consists of some 90,000 clones, with approximately 74% occurring once and the leading ten covering roughly 13%. The sequencing input was PBMCs. The receptor source for this set is a woman in her 70s in good health and CMV-seropositive.

J is TRBJ2-1 and V is TRBV5-8, with TRBD1 identical over 11 bases. CDR3 length equals 15 residues. With 3 bases clipped from V and 6 bases from J, the junction kept 5 bases outside the gene matches. Germline V gene data show CDR1 as SGHTS and CDR2 as YDEGEE. CDR3 sequence: CASSYGQGAFNEQFF. The CDR3 bases are TGTGCCAGCAGCTACGGACAGGGGGCTTTCAATGAGCAGTTCTTC.

The V and J genes are TRBV27 and TRBJ2-7, with D tentatively TRBD1 (5 bases). CDR3 length: 15 amino acids. The V end was cut by 6 bases, the J end by 0 bases, with 15 bases between. From germline, CDR1 is MNHEY and CDR2 SMNVEV (reference sequence). This chain's CDR3 is CASSKTQTVSYEQYF. As DNA, the CDR3 is TGTGCCAGCAGCAAGACGCAGACAGTCTCCTACGAGCAGTACTTC.

This clone was detected a few times. The gene calls are TRBV28 and TRBJ2-1; TRBD2 aligns across 10 bases. The germline V gene has CDR1 MDHEN and CDR2 SYDVKM. Trimming removed 5 bases from V and 7 bases from J; junction bases left unmatched: 2. The CDR3 extends over 13 amino acids. The CDR3 sequence is CASSKTSGNEQFF. In DNA form, the CDR3 reads TGTGCCAGCAGTAAGACTAGCGGGAATGAGCAGTTCTTC. Together with reference TRBV28 and TRBJ2-1, the CDR3 gives the full variable domain: DVKVTQSSRYLVKRTGEKVFLECVQDMDHENMFWYRQDPGLGLRLIYFSYDVKMKEKGDIPEGYSVSREKKERFSLILESASTNQTSMYLCASSKTSGNEQFFGPGTRLTVL.

The rearrangement links TRBV28 to TRBJ2-2, with D possibly matching TRBD2 (5 bases). V was clipped by 8 bases and J by 3 bases, with 28 bases between them. The CDR3 spans 19 residues. Looked up from germline, CDR1 is MDHEN and CDR2 is SYDVKM. CDR3 region: CASGDPSPLGRGDTGELFF. The CDR3 DNA reads TGTGCCAGCGGCGACCCGTCCCCACTCGGACGGGGAGACACCGGGGAGCTGTTTTTT.

Concerning this clone itself: One end of the junction varies from germline; a read error may be responsible. The rearrangement joins TRBV6-1 to TRBJ1-5; perhaps TRBD1 as D (5 bases). From germline, CDR1 is MNHNS and CDR2 SASEGT. The CDR3 contains 14 residues. CDR3 in amino acids: CASREGQPGEPQHF. The CDR3 DNA follows: TGTGCCAGCCGTGAGGGGCAGCCTGGGGAGCCCCAGCATTTT.

In DNA form, the CDR3 reads TGTGCCATCCAATTCGGGGGTTTGGAGACCCAGTACTTC. Its translation is CAIQFGGLETQYF. This chain links TRBV7-9 with TRBJ2-5; TRBD2 might be the D (6 bases). The germline V and J ends were trimmed by 10 bases and 5 bases, with 17 bases remaining between them. This CDR3 comprises 13 residues. CDR1 and CDR2 (germline): SEHNR, FQNEAQ (reference sequence).

Comment on this clone: At one end, the junction sequence differs from germline, possibly due to a read error. The V gene is TRBV7-9, the J gene TRBJ1-2, with D hard to call. Germline-derived CDR1 and CDR2 are SEHNR and FQNEAQ (reference sequence). The CDR3 runs 12 residues. CDR3 nucleotide sequence: TGTTCCAGCAGCTTCGGCGGTAATGGCTACACCTTC. Its protein is CSSSFGGNGYTF.

The chain joins TRBV2 to TRBJ1-1, with D unclear. This CDR3 is 16 amino acids long. V lost 4 bases and J lost 5, with 20 bases in between. Germline loops: CDR1 SNHLY, CDR2 FYNNEI. CDR3 loop: CASSAPLSTLTTEAFF. The CDR3 DNA is TGTGCCAGCAGTGCTCCCTTATCGACGCTGACAACTGAAGCTTTCTTT.

The chain combines TRBV19 with TRBJ2-7; a possible D gene is TRBD1 (7 bases). Trimming removed 4 bases from V and 4 bases from J, with 14 bases in between. There are 14 residues in the CDR3. The germline CDR1 and CDR2 sequences are LNHDA and SQIVND (reference sequence). The CDR3 loop reads CASSTSAGQYEQYF. CDR3 sequence (DNA): TGTGCCAGTAGTACCTCCGCGGGACAGTACGAGCAGTACTTC.

The chain uses TRBV6-4 and TRBJ2-1; maybe TRBD2 (5 bases). Germline V gene sequence: CDR1 MRHNA, CDR2 SNTAGT. This CDR3 has 16 amino acids. V was clipped by 0 bases and J by 10 bases, with 19 bases between them. CDR3 sequence (DNA): TGTGCCAGCAGTGACTCTCCCGGGGTGCAGATTTACGAGCAGTTCTTC. Its protein is CASSDSPGVQIYEQFF.

CDR3 DNA: TGTGCCAGCAGCAAAGAAATGGGACTGAGCCCTATGAACACTGAAGCTTTCTTT. This codes for CASSKEMGLSPMNTEAFF. The chain recombines TRBV21-1 with TRBJ1-1. TRBV21-1 is noted as a pseudogene. The CDR3 runs to 18 residues.

V usage is TRBV11-3 and J usage is TRBJ2-3; TRBD2 might be the D (5 bases). The V gene's germline CDR1 is SGHNT and CDR2 YENEEA. This CDR3 region has 13 residues. Trimming pared 1 base from V and 8 bases from J, leaving 10 bases between. The CDR3 sequence is CASSLGVSGTQYF. In DNA form, the CDR3 reads TGTGCCAGCAGCTTAGGCGTGAGCGGTACGCAGTATTTT.

Only a few counts were recorded for this clone. The rearrangement joins TRBV28 to TRBJ1-2; 7 bases are a match to TRBD1. Trimming cost V 3 bases and J 5 bases; bases outside gene matches: 6. The CDR3 has 14 residues. Per germline, CDR1 MDHEN and CDR2 SYDVKM. The CDR3 sequence: CASSFETGRYGYTF. The CDR3 DNA is TGTGCCAGCAGTTTCGAGACAGGGAGATATGGCTACACCTTC.

The V call is TRBV11-2, the J call TRBJ2-5, with unresolved D. The CDR3 is made up of 14 amino acids. Trimming cost V 5 bases and J 2 bases, with 12 bases left between them. Germline V CDR1 and CDR2: SGHAT, FQNNGV. In nucleotides, the CDR3 is TGTGCCAGCAGCCCAACGGGTGGTCAAGAGACCCAGTACTTC. Its translation: CASSPTGGQETQYF. Using reference TRBV11-2 and TRBJ2-5 for the parts outside the CDR3, the full variable domain is EAGVAQSPRYKIIEKRQSVAFWCNPISGHATLYWYQQILGQGPKLLIQFQNNGVVDDSQLPKDRFSAERLKGVDSTLKIQPAKLEDSAVYLCASSPTGGQETQYFGPGTRLLVL.

This clone was detected only a few times. The V and J genes are TRBV4-2 and TRBJ2-1, with D tentatively TRBD2 (5 bases). The ends were cut back, 1 base at V and 7 bases at J, with 11 bases in the middle. CDR3 length: 14 amino acids. The germline V gene has CDR1 LGHNA and CDR2 YNFKEQ. The CDR3 DNA is TGTGCCAGCAGCCAAGGCGGTCCGGGGAATGAGCAGTTCTTC. Translation gives CASSQGGPGNEQFF.

As regards this clone: This same CDR3 is encoded by further DNA sequences in the sample. The chain carries TRBV9 and TRBJ2-7; D uncertain. The CDR3 spans 15 residues. Germline assignment: CDR1 SGDLS and CDR2 YYNGEE. The V end lost 0 bases, the J end lost 1 base, and 11 bases lay between the germline ends. The DNA of the CDR3 is TGTGCCAGCAGCGTAGGAGGCAGCTCTTCCTACGAGCAGTACTTC. It is translated as CASSVGGSSSYEQYF.

The chain has TRBV18 and TRBJ2-3; 7 nucleotides match TRBD2. The J segment lost 2 bases and the V segment lost 3 bases, leaving 11 bases of the junction unmatched. Germline V gene lookup returns CDR1 KGHSH and CDR2 LQKENI. The CDR3 spans 17 residues. Here the CDR3 reads CASSPISPGGLTDTQYF. The DNA of the CDR3 is TGTGCCAGCTCACCGATTTCTCCGGGGGGACTCACAGATACGCAGTATTTT.

The chain is built from TRBV5-4 and TRBJ2-3; maybe TRBD2 (5 bases). V lost 4 bases, J lost 5 bases, and 11 bases lay in between. In germline, CDR1 is SGHNT, CDR2 YYREEE (reference sequence). There are 13 residues in the CDR3. The CDR3 loop is CASSARAGDTQYF. The CDR3 region has the DNA TGTGCCAGCAGCGCAAGGGCGGGAGATACGCAGTATTTT.

This clone was counted only a few times. The chain recombines TRBV19 with TRBJ2-1; the D is unclear. V lost 3 bases, J lost 3 bases, and 12 bases lay in between. The V gene's germline CDR1 is LNHDA and CDR2 SQIVND (reference sequence). The CDR3 length is 15 residues. Here the CDR3 reads CASSISAGFYNEQFF. CDR3 sequence (DNA): TGTGCCAGTAGTATTTCGGCAGGTTTCTACAATGAGCAGTTCTTC.

This clone occurred a few times. The V and J genes are TRBV21-1 and TRBJ1-3; the listed D gene, TRBD1, was not tested against the DNA. TRBV21-1 is given as a pseudogene. The CDR3 sequence is 18 residues long. Here the CDR3 DNA reads TGTGCCAGCAGCAAGAACGGCTTACAGGGTTCCTCTGGAAACACCATATATTTT. Its protein is CASSKNGLQGSSGNTIYF.